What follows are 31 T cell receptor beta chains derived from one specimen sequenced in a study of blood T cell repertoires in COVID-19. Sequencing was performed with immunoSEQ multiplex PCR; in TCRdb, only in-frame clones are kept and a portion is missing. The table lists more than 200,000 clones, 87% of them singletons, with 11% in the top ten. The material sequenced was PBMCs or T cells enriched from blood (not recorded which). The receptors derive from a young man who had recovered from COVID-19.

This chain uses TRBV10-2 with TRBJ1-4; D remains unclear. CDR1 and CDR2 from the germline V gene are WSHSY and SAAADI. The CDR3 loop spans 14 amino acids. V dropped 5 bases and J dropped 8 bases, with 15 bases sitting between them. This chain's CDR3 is CASSIKGSGEKLFF. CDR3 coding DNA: TGCGCCAGCAGTATCAAAGGGTCGGGGGAAAAACTGTTTTTT.

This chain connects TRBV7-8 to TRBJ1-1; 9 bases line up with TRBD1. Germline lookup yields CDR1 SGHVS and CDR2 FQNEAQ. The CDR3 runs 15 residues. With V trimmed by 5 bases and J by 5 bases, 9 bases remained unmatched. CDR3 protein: CASSARRDRVTEAFF. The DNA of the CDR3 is TGTGCCAGCAGCGCCCGCCGGGACAGGGTGACTGAAGCTTTCTTT.

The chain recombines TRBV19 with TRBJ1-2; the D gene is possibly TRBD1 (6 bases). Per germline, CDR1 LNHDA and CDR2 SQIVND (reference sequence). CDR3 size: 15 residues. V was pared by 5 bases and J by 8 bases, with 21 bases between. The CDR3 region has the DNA TGTGCCAGTAGTCCGAGGGGGTATGACGGTGTGGGCTACACCTTC. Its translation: CASSPRGYDGVGYTF. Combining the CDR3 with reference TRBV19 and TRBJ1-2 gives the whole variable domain DGGITQSPKYLFRKEGQNVTLSCEQNLNHDAMYWYRQDPGQGLRLIYYSQIVNDFQKGDIAEGYSVSREKKESFPLTVTSAQKNPTAFYLCASSPRGYDGVGYTFGSGTRLTVV.

The CDR3 DNA sequence: TGTGCCAGCAGTCGGGACAGCAGCTCCTACAATGAGCAGTTCTTC. Protein sequence: CASSRDSSSYNEQFF. This chain uses TRBV6-5 with TRBJ2-1; 7 bases agree with TRBD1. CDR1 and CDR2 (germline): MNHEY, SVGAGI. J lost 0 bases, V lost 5 bases, and 4 bases had no gene match. The CDR3 is 15 amino acids.

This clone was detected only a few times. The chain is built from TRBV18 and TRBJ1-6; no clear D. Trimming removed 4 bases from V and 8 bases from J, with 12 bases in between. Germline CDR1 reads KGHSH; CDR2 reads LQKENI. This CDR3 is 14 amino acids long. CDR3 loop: CASSRGLGDSPLHF. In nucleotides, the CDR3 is TGTGCCAGCTCACGTGGACTCGGAGATTCACCCCTCCACTTT.

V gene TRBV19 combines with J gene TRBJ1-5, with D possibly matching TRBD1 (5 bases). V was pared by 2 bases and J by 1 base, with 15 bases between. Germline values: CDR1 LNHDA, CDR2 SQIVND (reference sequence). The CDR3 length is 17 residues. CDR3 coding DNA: TGTGCCAGTAGTATATCCCGGGGGGTGCAGAGCAATCAGCCCCAGCATTTT. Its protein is CASSISRGVQSNQPQHF.

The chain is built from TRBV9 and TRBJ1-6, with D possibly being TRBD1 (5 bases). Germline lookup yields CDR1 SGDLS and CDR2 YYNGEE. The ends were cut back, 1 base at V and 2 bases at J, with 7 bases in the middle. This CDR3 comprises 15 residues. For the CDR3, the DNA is TGTGCCAGCAGCGTACGGGGGACCTATAATTCACCCCTCCACTTT. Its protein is CASSVRGTYNSPLHF.

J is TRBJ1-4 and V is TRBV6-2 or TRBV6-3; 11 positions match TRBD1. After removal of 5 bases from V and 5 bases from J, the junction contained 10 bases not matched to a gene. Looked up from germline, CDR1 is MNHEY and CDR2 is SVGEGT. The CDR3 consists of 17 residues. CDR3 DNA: TGTGCCAGCAGTAAATGGACAGGGGGCTTCGCCAATGAAAAACTGTTTTTT. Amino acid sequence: CASSKWTGGFANEKLFF.

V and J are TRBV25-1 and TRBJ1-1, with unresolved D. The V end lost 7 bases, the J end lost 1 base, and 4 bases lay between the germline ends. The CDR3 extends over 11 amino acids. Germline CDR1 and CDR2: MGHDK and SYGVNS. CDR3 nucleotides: TGTGCCAGCACGAGGAACACTGAAGCTTTCTTT. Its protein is CASTRNTEAFF. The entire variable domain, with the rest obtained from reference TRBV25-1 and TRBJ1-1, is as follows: EADIYQTPRYLVIGTGKKITLECSQTMGHDKMYWYQQDPGMELHLIHYSYGVNSTEKGDLSSESTVSRIRTEHFPLTLESARPSHTSQYLCASTRNTEAFFGQGTRLTVV.

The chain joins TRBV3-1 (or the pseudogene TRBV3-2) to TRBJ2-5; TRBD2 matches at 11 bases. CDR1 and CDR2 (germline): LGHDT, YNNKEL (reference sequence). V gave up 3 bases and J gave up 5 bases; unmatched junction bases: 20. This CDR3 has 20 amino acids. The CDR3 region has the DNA TGTGCCAGCAGCCAGCGGCCACCCTCTCCTAGCGGGGGGCCGCGTGAGACCCAGTACTTC. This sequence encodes CASSQRPPSPSGGPRETQYF.

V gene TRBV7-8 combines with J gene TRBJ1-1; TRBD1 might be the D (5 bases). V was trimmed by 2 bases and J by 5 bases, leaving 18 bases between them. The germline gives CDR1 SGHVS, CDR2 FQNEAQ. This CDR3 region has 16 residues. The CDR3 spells CASSLRAQGLGTEAFF. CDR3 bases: TGTGCCAGCAGCTTAAGGGCGCAGGGCTTGGGAACTGAAGCTTTCTTT.

CDR3 region: CASSPPSGDNEQFF. In DNA form, the CDR3 reads TGTGCCAGCAGCCCCCCTAGCGGAGACAATGAGCAGTTCTTC. The chain links TRBV7-9 to TRBJ2-1, with TRBD2 matching over 7 bases. V shed 5 bases and J 5 bases; nucleotides not matched to a gene: 6. Germline lookup yields CDR1 SEHNR and CDR2 FQNEAQ (reference sequence). CDR3 length: 14 amino acids. The entire variable domain, with the rest obtained from reference TRBV7-9 and TRBJ2-1, is as follows: DTGVSQNPRHKITKRGQNVTFRCDPISEHNRLYWYRQTLGQGPEFLTYFQNEAQLEKSRLLSDRFSAERPKGSFSTLEIQRTEQGDSAMYLCASSPPSGDNEQFFGPGTRLTVL.

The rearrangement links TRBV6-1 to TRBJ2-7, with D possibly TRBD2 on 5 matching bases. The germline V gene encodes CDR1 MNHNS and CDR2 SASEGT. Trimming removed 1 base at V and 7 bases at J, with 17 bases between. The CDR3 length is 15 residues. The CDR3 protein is CASSEVFGVRGEQYF. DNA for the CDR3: TGTGCCAGCAGTGAAGTCTTTGGGGTTCGCGGGGAGCAGTACTTC.

The CDR3 sequence: CASSLTHRVWNTIYF. The DNA of the CDR3 is TGTGCCAGCAGCTTAACGCACCGGGTTTGGAACACCATATATTTT. The chain joins TRBV7-9 to TRBJ1-3; no reliable D call. Trimming left V 2 bases short and J 7 bases short, with 15 bases between. The CDR3 has 15 residues. Looked up from germline, CDR1 is SEHNR and CDR2 is FQNEAQ (reference sequence).

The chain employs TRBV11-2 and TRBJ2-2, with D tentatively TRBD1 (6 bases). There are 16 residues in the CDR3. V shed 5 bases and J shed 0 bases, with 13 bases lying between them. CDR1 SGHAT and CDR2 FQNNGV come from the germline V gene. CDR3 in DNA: TGTGCCAGCAGCCATTTACAGGGTCCGAACACCGGGGAGCTGTTTTTT. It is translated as CASSHLQGPNTGELFF. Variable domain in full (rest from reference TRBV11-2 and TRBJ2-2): EAGVAQSPRYKIIEKRQSVAFWCNPISGHATLYWYQQILGQGPKLLIQFQNNGVVDDSQLPKDRFSAERLKGVDSTLKIQPAKLEDSAVYLCASSHLQGPNTGELFFGEGSRLTVL.

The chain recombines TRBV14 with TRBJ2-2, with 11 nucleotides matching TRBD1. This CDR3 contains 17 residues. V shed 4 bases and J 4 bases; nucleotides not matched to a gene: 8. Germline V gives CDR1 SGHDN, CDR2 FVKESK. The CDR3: CASSRGQGAGSTGELFF. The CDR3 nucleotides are TGTGCCAGCAGCCGAGGACAGGGGGCAGGAAGCACCGGGGAGCTGTTTTTT.

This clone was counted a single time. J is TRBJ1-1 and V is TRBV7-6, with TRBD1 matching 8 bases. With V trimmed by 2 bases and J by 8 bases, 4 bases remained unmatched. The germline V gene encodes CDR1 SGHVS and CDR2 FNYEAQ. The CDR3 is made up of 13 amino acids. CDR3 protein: CASSLSGGAEAFF. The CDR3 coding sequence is TGTGCCAGCAGCTTATCAGGGGGCGCGGAAGCTTTCTTT.

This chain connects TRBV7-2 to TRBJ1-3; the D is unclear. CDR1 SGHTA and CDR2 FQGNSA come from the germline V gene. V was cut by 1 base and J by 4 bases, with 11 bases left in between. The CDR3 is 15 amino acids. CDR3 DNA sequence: TGTGCCAGCAGCTTAGACGCAAATAGAGGAAACACCATATATTTT. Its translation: CASSLDANRGNTIYF. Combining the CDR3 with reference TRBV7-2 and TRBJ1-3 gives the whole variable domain GAGVSQSPSNKVTEKGKDVELRCDPISGHTALYWYRQSLGQGLEFLIYFQGNSAPDKSGLPSDRFSAERTGGSVSTLTIQRTQQEDSAVYLCASSLDANRGNTIYFGEGSWLTVV.

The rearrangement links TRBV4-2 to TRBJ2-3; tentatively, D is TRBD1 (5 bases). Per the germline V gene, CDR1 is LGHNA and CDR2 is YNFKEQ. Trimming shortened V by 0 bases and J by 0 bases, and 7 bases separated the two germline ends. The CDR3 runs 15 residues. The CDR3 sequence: CASSQDDRSTDTQYF. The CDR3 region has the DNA TGTGCCAGCAGCCAAGATGACAGAAGCACAGATACGCAGTATTTT.

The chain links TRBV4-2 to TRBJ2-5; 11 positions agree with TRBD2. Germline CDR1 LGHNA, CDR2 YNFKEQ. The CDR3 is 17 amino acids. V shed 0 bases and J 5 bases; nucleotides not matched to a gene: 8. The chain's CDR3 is CASSQDGLAGGAETQYF. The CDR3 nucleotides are TGTGCCAGCAGCCAAGATGGTCTAGCGGGGGGTGCGGAGACCCAGTACTTC.

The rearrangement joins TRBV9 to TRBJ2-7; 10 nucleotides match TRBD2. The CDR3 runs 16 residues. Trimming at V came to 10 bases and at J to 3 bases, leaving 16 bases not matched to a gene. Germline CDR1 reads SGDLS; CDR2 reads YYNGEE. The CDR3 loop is CASSQGGLAGVYEQYF. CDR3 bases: TGTGCCTCAAGTCAGGGGGGGCTAGCGGGAGTCTACGAGCAGTACTTC.

CDR3: CARKGDRGKNAYNSPLHF. CDR3 nucleotide sequence: TGTGCCAGAAAGGGGGACAGGGGGAAGAACGCCTATAATTCACCCCTCCACTTT. The chain carries TRBV12-5 and TRBJ1-6; 11 nucleotides align to TRBD1. Germline CDR1 and CDR2: LGHNT and FRNRAP. This CDR3 has 18 amino acids. The complete variable domain, with remaining parts taken from reference TRBV12-5 and TRBJ1-6, reads DARVTQTPRHKVTEMGQEVTMRCQPILGHNTVFWYRQTMMQGLELLAYFRNRAPLDDSGMPKDRFSAEMPDATLATLKIQPSEPRDSAVYFCARKGDRGKNAYNSPLHFGNGTRLTVT.

CDR3 sequence reads: CASSSAQGWSNEQFF. The CDR3, as DNA: TGTGCCAGCTCCTCTGCCCAGGGATGGTCCAATGAGCAGTTCTTC. The chain links TRBV2 to TRBJ2-1; perhaps TRBD1 as D (5 bases). The CDR3 loop spans 15 amino acids. CDR1 SNHLY and CDR2 FYNNEI come from the germline V gene. Between the trimmed V and J ends, which lost 8 bases and 6 bases, there was a span of 20 bases.

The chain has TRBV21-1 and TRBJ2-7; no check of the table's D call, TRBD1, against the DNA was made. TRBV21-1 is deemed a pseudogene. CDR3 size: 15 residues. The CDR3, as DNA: TGTGCCAGCAACGAACCGGGACAGGGATCCTACGAGCAGTACTTC. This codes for CASNEPGQGSYEQYF.

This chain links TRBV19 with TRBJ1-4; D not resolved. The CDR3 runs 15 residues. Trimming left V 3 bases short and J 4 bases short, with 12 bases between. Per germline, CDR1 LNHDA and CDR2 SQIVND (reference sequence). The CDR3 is CASSMAEYLNEKLFF. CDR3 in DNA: TGTGCCAGTAGTATGGCGGAGTATCTTAATGAAAAACTGTTTTTT.

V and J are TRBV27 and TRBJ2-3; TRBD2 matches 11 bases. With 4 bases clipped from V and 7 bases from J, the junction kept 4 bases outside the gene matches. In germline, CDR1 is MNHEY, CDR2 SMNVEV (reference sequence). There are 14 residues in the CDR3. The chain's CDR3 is CASSSTSGGNTQYF. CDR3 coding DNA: TGTGCCAGCAGTTCCACTAGCGGGGGCAATACGCAGTATTTT.

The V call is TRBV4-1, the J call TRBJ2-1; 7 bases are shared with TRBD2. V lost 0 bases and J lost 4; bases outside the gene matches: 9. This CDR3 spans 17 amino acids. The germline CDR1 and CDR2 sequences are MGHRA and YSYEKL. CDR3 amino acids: CASSQDGGEGAYNEQFF. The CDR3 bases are TGCGCCAGCAGCCAAGATGGCGGGGAGGGAGCTTACAATGAGCAGTTCTTC.

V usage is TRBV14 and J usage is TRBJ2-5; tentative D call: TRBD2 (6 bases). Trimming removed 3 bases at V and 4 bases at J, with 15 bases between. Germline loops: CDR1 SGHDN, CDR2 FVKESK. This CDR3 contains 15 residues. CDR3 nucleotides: TGTGCCAGCAGCCATGGGGGGTTGGTACGAGAGACCCAGTACTTC. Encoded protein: CASSHGGLVRETQYF.

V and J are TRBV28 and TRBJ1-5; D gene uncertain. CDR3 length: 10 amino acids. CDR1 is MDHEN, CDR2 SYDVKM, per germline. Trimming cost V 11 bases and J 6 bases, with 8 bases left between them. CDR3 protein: CASGSQPQHF. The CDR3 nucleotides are TGTGCCTCGGGGTCTCAGCCCCAGCATTTT.

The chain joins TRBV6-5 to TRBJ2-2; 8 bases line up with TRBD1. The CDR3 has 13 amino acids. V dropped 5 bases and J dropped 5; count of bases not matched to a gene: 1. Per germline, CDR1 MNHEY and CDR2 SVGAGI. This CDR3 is CASSTGGTGELFF. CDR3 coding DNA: TGTGCCAGCAGTACAGGGGGGACCGGGGAGCTGTTTTTT.

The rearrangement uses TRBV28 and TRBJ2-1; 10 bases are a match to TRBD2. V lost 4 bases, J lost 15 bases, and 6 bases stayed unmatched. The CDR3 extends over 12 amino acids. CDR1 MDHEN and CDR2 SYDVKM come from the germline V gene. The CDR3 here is CASSSLTSGSFF. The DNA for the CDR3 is TGTGCCAGCAGTTCCTTGACTAGCGGGTCGTTCTTC.